Listed here are 11 T cell receptor beta chains from one sample, sequenced in a study of blood T cells in healthy people across ages. A second PCR of roughly 7 to 11 cycles used a sample-barcoded 5' primer and a J-beta primer mix. TCRdb reprocessed the 5' RACE reads with MiXCR, giving one entry per CDR3 protein. The sample consists of 600,000 to 900,000 distinct CDR3 sequences, roughly 25% of them appearing once. The sample was also reused in another study, on T cells of mothers and their children.

Sequencing was done on a sample of blood. These receptors were taken from a boy between 10 and 17 years old in good health.

The rearrangement links TRBV18 to TRBJ1-1; D call uncertain. V was trimmed by 3 bases and J by 3 bases, leaving 8 bases between them. There are 13 residues in the CDR3. Germline-derived CDR1 and CDR2 are KGHSH and LQKENI. The CDR3 spells CASSPNEDTEAFF. DNA for the CDR3: TGTGCCAGCTCACCGAATGAGGACACTGAAGCTTTCTTT. Variable domain in full (rest from reference TRBV18 and TRBJ1-1): NAGVMQNPRHLVRRRGQEARLRCSPMKGHSHVYWYRQLPEEGLKFMVYLQKENIIDESGMPKERFSAEFPKEGPSILRIQQVVRGDSAAYFCASSPNEDTEAFFGQGTRLTVV.

The chain uses TRBV20-1 and TRBJ1-1, with no clear D. The germline gives CDR1 DFQATT, CDR2 SNEGSKA (reference sequence). This CDR3 has 12 residues. V was trimmed by 4 bases and J by 6 bases, leaving 12 bases between them. The CDR3 spells CSATFINAEAFF. CDR3 nucleotide sequence: TGCAGTGCTACTTTTATCAACGCTGAAGCTTTCTTT.

This chain uses TRBV6-1 with TRBJ1-4; no definite D call. CDR1 is MNHNS and CDR2 is SASEGT in the germline V gene. Trimming left V 1 base short and J 5 bases short, with 8 bases between. The CDR3 length is 14 residues. In nucleotides, the CDR3 is TGTGCCAGCAGTGAAGTAGGGAGGAATGAAAAACTGTTTTTT. Protein product: CASSEVGRNEKLFF.

This clonotype was detected only a few times. V is TRBV4-2 and J is TRBJ1-4, with a tentative D call TRBD1 (5 bases). The CDR3 is 16 amino acids. Trimming shortened V by 2 bases and J by 8 bases, and 18 bases separated the two germline ends. CDR1 LGHNA and CDR2 YNFKEQ come from the germline V gene. CDR3 in amino acids: CASSQTVRGGGEKLFF. The CDR3 DNA reads TGTGCCAGCAGCCAAACGGTGAGGGGCGGCGGGGAAAAACTGTTTTTT.

V is TRBV5-1 and J is TRBJ1-2; D is possibly TRBD1 (5 bases). The CDR3 has 13 amino acids. V lost 3 bases and J 7 bases, leaving 13 bases between the germline ends. Germline V gene sequence: CDR1 SGHRS, CDR2 YFSETQ. The CDR3 sequence: CASSSGRDGGYTF. In DNA form, the CDR3 reads TGCGCCAGCAGCTCCGGCCGGGACGGTGGCTACACCTTC. The full variable domain, in which reference TRBV5-1 and TRBJ1-2 provide the parts outside the CDR3, is KAGVTQTPRYLIKTRGQQVTLSCSPISGHRSVSWYQQTPGQGLQFLFEYFSETQRNKGNFPGRFSGRQFSNSRSEMNVSTLELGDSALYLCASSSGRDGGYTFGSGTRLTVV.

V gene TRBV7-6 combines with J gene TRBJ1-3; D gene unclear. Germline V CDR1 and CDR2: SGHVS, FNYEAQ. The V gene lost 2 bases and the J gene lost 1 base, with 9 bases spanning the gap. This CDR3 has 15 amino acids. CDR3 in amino acids: CASSLTEGSGNTIYF. The CDR3 DNA reads as TGTGCCAGCAGCTTAACAGAAGGTTCTGGAAACACCATATATTTT. The full variable domain, completed using reference TRBV7-6 and TRBJ1-3, is GAGVSQSPRYKVTKRGQDVALRCDPISGHVSLYWYRQALGQGPEFLTYFNYEAQQDKSGLPNDRFSAERPEGSISTLTIQRTEQRDSAMYRCASSLTEGSGNTIYFGEGSWLTVV.

The chain has TRBV25-1 and TRBJ2-7, with D tentatively TRBD1 (5 bases). This CDR3 region has 15 residues. Germline V gives CDR1 MGHDK, CDR2 SYGVNS. Trimming took off 1 base at V and 2 bases at J, with 12 bases between the two ends. CDR3 loop: CASSESLPGTYEQYF. CDR3 in DNA: TGTGCCAGCAGTGAATCCTTGCCAGGGACCTACGAGCAGTACTTC.

Of note for this clonotype: A much larger clone lies one base from this, so it may be a read error. This chain joins TRBV12-3 or TRBV12-4 and TRBJ1-2; 7 nucleotides line up with TRBD1. The CDR3 totals 12 residues. V shed 5 bases and J 12 bases; nucleotides not matched to a gene: 9. CDR3 sequence reads: CASSDRERGDTF. The CDR3 DNA follows: TGTGCCAGCAGTGACAGGGAACGGGGCGACACCTTC.

About this clonotype: The germline gene is not matched at one end of the junction; a read error may be the cause. The chain employs TRBV4-1 and TRBJ2-5, with a possible D match to TRBD1 (5 bases). Near its end, the DNA agrees better with TRBJ2-7, so the J call may be wrong. The CDR3 spans 13 residues. Germline lookup yields CDR1 MGHRA and CDR2 YSYEKL. The CDR3 DNA follows: TGCGTCAGCAGCCAAGGACAAACCTACGAGCAGTACTTC. Translated: CVSSQGQTYEQYF.

The table lists this clonotype with a few counts. V and J are TRBV18 and TRBJ1-4; no clear D gene. The CDR3 is made up of 16 amino acids. The germline gives CDR1 KGHSH, CDR2 LQKENI. V dropped 1 base and J dropped 4 bases, with 13 bases sitting between them. The CDR3 spells CASSPLLQMHNEKLFF. The CDR3 DNA follows: TGTGCCAGCTCACCACTTCTACAGATGCATAATGAAAAACTGTTTTTT.

This clonotype was counted only a few times. The chain is built from TRBV3-1 and TRBJ2-1; D unclear. V lost 4 bases to trimming and J lost 9 bases, with 19 bases between them. Germline assignment: CDR1 LGHDT and CDR2 YNNKEL (reference sequence). There are 15 residues in the CDR3. The CDR3 nucleotides read TGTGCCAGCAGCCGAGAGGCGTACCGGGCTAGTGAGCAGTTCTTC. Protein product: CASSREAYRASEQFF.